The 21 T cell receptor beta chains in this list originate from one sample, sequenced in a study of blood T cell repertoires in COVID-19. Generated by immunoSEQ multiplex PCR, the TCRdb table keeps only in-frame clones and is missing some. This sample has 190,000 or so clones, with approximately 86% found just once. Sequenced sample: peripheral blood. Receptors were obtained from a woman under 40 with active or convalescent COVID-19.

The chain carries TRBV6-5 and TRBJ1-1; D gene unclear. This CDR3 is built from 11 residues. From germline, CDR1 is MNHEY and CDR2 SVGAGI. With 6 bases removed from V and 11 bases from J, the gap between germline ends came to 13 bases. DNA of the CDR3: TGTGCCAGCAGGTCCGGACTTAGCGCTTTCTTT. Translated: CASRSGLSAFF.

The chain uses TRBV19 and TRBJ1-3; D is undetermined. CDR1 is LNHDA and CDR2 is SQIVND in the germline V gene (reference sequence). The CDR3 loop spans 18 amino acids. Trimming cost V 3 bases and J 0 bases, with 18 bases left between them. CDR3 loop: CASSIWWQRGASGNTIYF. The CDR3 DNA is TGTGCCAGTAGTATTTGGTGGCAGCGCGGAGCCTCTGGAAACACCATATATTTT.

J is TRBJ1-5 and V is TRBV2, with 8 bases fitting TRBD1. The CDR3 extends over 19 amino acids. The J segment lost 0 bases and the V segment lost 5 bases, leaving 15 bases of the junction unmatched. Germline V gene sequence: CDR1 SNHLY, CDR2 FYNNEI. CDR3 DNA sequence: TGTGCCAGCAGTCACCCCGCCGACAGGGGACCTTATAGCAATCAGCCCCAGCATTTT. Translation: CASSHPADRGPYSNQPQHF.

The V call is TRBV2, the J call TRBJ1-1, with 7 bases fitting TRBD1. The CDR3 sequence is 15 residues long. V lost 6 bases, J lost 4 bases, and 11 bases stayed unmatched. CDR1 and CDR2 (germline): SNHLY, FYNNEI. The CDR3 is CASSADLQGFTEAFF. The CDR3 bases are TGTGCCAGCAGCGCGGACCTACAGGGGTTCACTGAAGCTTTCTTT.

This sequence joins TRBV14 and TRBJ2-1, with TRBD2 matching over 8 bases. With 0 bases clipped from V and 7 bases from J, the junction kept 8 bases outside the gene matches. In germline, CDR1 is SGHDN, CDR2 FVKESK. The CDR3 spans 16 residues. CDR3 sequence: CASSQEGAGDWNEQFF. The CDR3 DNA reads as TGTGCCAGCAGCCAAGAAGGAGCGGGAGATTGGAATGAGCAGTTCTTC.

The chain's CDR3 is CASSLERGANSPLHF. The CDR3 bases are TGTGCCAGCAGCTTGGAGCGGGGGGCTAATTCACCCCTCCACTTT. The V gene is TRBV5-4, the J gene TRBJ1-6; weak D call: TRBD1 (6 bases). V was cut by 0 bases and J by 6 bases, with 10 bases left in between. Germline V CDR1 and CDR2: SGHNT, YYREEE (reference sequence). The length of the CDR3 is 15 residues.

This chain links TRBV11-2 with TRBJ1-1; 8 bases line up with TRBD1. The V segment lost 5 bases and the J segment 3 bases; nucleotides outside the gene matches: 2. This CDR3 has 13 residues. The germline gives CDR1 SGHAT, CDR2 FQNNGV. The DNA for the CDR3 is TGTGCCAGCAGCCTGGGACAGGACACTGAAGCTTTCTTT. It yields the protein CASSLGQDTEAFF.

The table lists this clone with a few counts. The chain recombines TRBV3-1 (or the pseudogene TRBV3-2) with TRBJ2-7; D is ambiguous. In germline, CDR1 is LGHDT, CDR2 YNNKEL (reference sequence). Between the trimmed V and J ends, which lost 3 bases and 2 bases, there was a span of 14 bases. This CDR3 has 15 amino acids. DNA for the CDR3: TGTGCCAGCAGCCATCCCCAAGCAGGTACCTACGAGCAGTACTTC. The encoded protein is CASSHPQAGTYEQYF.

This clone is classed as medium-sized. V gene TRBV5-4 combines with J gene TRBJ1-2, with 8 nucleotides matching TRBD1. Looked up from germline, CDR1 is SGHNT and CDR2 is YYREEE (reference sequence). Trimming took 0 bases from V and 4 from J; bases not matched to a gene: 8. This CDR3 is 16 amino acids long. CDR3 in amino acids: CASSLGTGTSGYGYTF. The DNA of the CDR3 is TGTGCCAGCAGCTTGGGGACAGGGACGAGCGGCTATGGCTACACCTTC.

This chain uses TRBV19 with TRBJ1-4; possibly TRBD1 for D (5 bases). The CDR3 is 13 amino acids. Trimming pared 4 bases from V and 7 bases from J, leaving 10 bases between. From germline, CDR1 is LNHDA and CDR2 SQIVND (reference sequence). CDR3 DNA sequence: TGTGCCAGTAGTAGCTGGGGGGGTGAAAAACTGTTTTTT. Translated, it gives CASSSWGGEKLFF.

The rearrangement joins TRBV7-6 to TRBJ2-7, with a tentative D call TRBD1 (6 bases). The germline V gene has CDR1 SGHVS and CDR2 FNYEAQ. The CDR3 runs 14 residues. V was clipped by 5 bases and J by 5 bases, with 16 bases between them. The CDR3 DNA follows: TGTGCCAGCAGCGCCCGGGACACCGCAGACGAGCAGTACTTC. This gives the protein CASSARDTADEQYF.

The chain recombines TRBV10-1 with TRBJ2-5; possibly TRBD2 for D (6 bases). The CDR3 runs to 14 residues. V was pared by 6 bases and J by 1 base, with 12 bases between. Germline V gene sequence: CDR1 WNHNN, CDR2 SYGVQD (reference sequence). This chain's CDR3 is CASSGGTSQETQYF. CDR3 DNA: TGCGCCAGCAGCGGAGGGACCTCCCAAGAGACCCAGTACTTC.

The chain combines TRBV19 with TRBJ2-7, with TRBD1 matching over 8 bases. Germline CDR1 LNHDA, CDR2 SQIVND (reference sequence). The CDR3 length is 16 residues. The junction had 6 bases not matched to a gene; V was cut back by 2 bases and J by 0 bases. The CDR3 DNA reads as TGTGCCAGTAGTATATCCCCACAGGGGGGCTCCTACGAGCAGTACTTC. This translates into CASSISPQGGSYEQYF. Variable domain in full (rest from reference TRBV19 and TRBJ2-7): DGGITQSPKYLFRKEGQNVTLSCEQNLNHDAMYWYRQDPGQGLRLIYYSQIVNDFQKGDIAEGYSVSREKKESFPLTVTSAQKNPTAFYLCASSISPQGGSYEQYFGPGTRLTVT.

The chain has TRBV7-9 and TRBJ2-1; no definite D call. Per the germline V gene, CDR1 is SEHNR and CDR2 is FQNEAQ (reference sequence). CDR3 length: 14 residues. V was cut by 1 base and J by 6 bases, with 10 bases left in between. The CDR3 region is CASSLVLDANEQFF. CDR3 in DNA: TGTGCCAGCAGCTTAGTGCTAGACGCCAATGAGCAGTTCTTC. Supplemented by reference TRBV7-9 and TRBJ2-1, the full variable domain reads DTGVSQNPRHKITKRGQNVTFRCDPISEHNRLYWYRQTLGQGPEFLTYFQNEAQLEKSRLLSDRFSAERPKGSFSTLEIQRTEQGDSAMYLCASSLVLDANEQFFGPGTRLTVL.

The chain employs TRBV25-1 and TRBJ2-1; 14 bases align to TRBD2. The germline V gene has CDR1 MGHDK and CDR2 SYGVNS. After removal of 6 bases from V and 8 bases from J, the junction contained 12 bases not matched to a gene. The CDR3 loop spans 17 amino acids. CDR3 region: CASSDPLTSGRAYEQFF. CDR3 in DNA: TGTGCCAGCAGCGACCCCCTGACTAGCGGGAGGGCCTATGAGCAGTTCTTC.

The rearrangement joins TRBV7-6 to TRBJ2-2, with 8 bases lining up with TRBD2. The CDR3 is made up of 15 amino acids. Losses at the gene ends were 5 bases for V and 3 bases for J; bases not matched to a gene: 5. The V gene's germline CDR1 is SGHVS and CDR2 FNYEAQ. CDR3 bases: TGTGCCAGCAGCCGACTACTAGCGGACACCGGGGAGCTGTTTTTT. This sequence encodes CASSRLLADTGELFF.

V and J are TRBV7-6 and TRBJ1-1; a possible D gene is TRBD1 (6 bases). Germline-derived CDR1 and CDR2 are SGHVS and FNYEAQ. The V end lost 6 bases, the J end lost 1 base, and 15 bases lay between the germline ends. This CDR3 contains 15 residues. The CDR3 DNA reads as TGTGCCAGCAGAAAGACAGGCTTGGGGAACACTGAAGCTTTCTTT. The encoded protein is CASRKTGLGNTEAFF.

This chain connects TRBV19 to TRBJ1-1; no definite D call. V lost 4 bases to trimming and J lost 0 bases, with 15 bases between them. The V gene's germline CDR1 is LNHDA and CDR2 SQIVND (reference sequence). This CDR3 is 16 amino acids long. The CDR3, as DNA: TGTGCCAGTAGTAGTCCACGAGGGAGCATGAACACTGAAGCTTTCTTT. Translated: CASSSPRGSMNTEAFF. Complete variable domain (other parts from reference TRBV19 and TRBJ1-1): DGGITQSPKYLFRKEGQNVTLSCEQNLNHDAMYWYRQDPGQGLRLIYYSQIVNDFQKGDIAEGYSVSREKKESFPLTVTSAQKNPTAFYLCASSSPRGSMNTEAFFGQGTRLTVV.

The chain carries TRBV19 and TRBJ2-7; D may be TRBD1 (6 bases). Germline V gene sequence: CDR1 LNHDA, CDR2 SQIVND (reference sequence). This CDR3 is 15 amino acids long. The ends were cut back, 3 bases at V and 0 bases at J, with 12 bases in the middle. CDR3 sequence: CASSIPQGSSYEQYF. The DNA of the CDR3 is TGTGCCAGTAGTATCCCGCAGGGGAGCTCCTACGAGCAGTACTTC.

The V and J genes are TRBV19 and TRBJ2-3, with D possibly matching TRBD1 (5 bases). CDR3 size: 12 residues. The ends were cut back, 6 bases at V and 9 bases at J, with 13 bases in the middle. Germline V CDR1 and CDR2: LNHDA, SQIVND (reference sequence). CDR3 nucleotides: TGTGCCAGTAGCACGAGTCAGGGCACGCAGTATTTT. Protein sequence: CASSTSQGTQYF.

The V and J genes are TRBV4-1 and TRBJ1-5, with 12 bases that match TRBD1. Per germline, CDR1 MGHRA and CDR2 YSYEKL. The CDR3 runs to 15 residues. J was trimmed by 5 bases and V by 4 bases; bases with no gene match: 3. The CDR3 loop is CASSPGTGGYQPQHF. The CDR3 bases are TGCGCCAGCAGCCCGGGGACAGGGGGCTATCAGCCCCAGCATTTT.